This is a list of T cell receptor beta chains from one sample in a study of graft-versus-host responses after intestinal transplantation. Clones were sequenced by immunoSEQ multiplex PCR, and TCRdb holds only the in-frame ones, with some missing. This sample has about 81,000 clones; 70% to 90% occur once, and the top ten carry 0.3% to 0.4%. No antigen is known for these receptors. This specimen consisted of unstimulated CD4+ T cells sorted from spleen or lymph node cells, obtained before intestinal transplant. The receptors derive from a human donor who received an intestinal transplant. The CDR3 runs from the conserved cysteine through the conserved F or W. D genes are given only for firm matches. Some rows have no size entry. The others give once, few or many, or a class for an expanded clone.

J gene	V gene	D gene	clone size	CDR3 protein	CDR3 DNA
TRBJ2-3	TRBV9	NA	NA	CASNSGSTDTQYF	TGTGCCAGCAACTCGGGGAGCACAGATACGCAGTATTTT
TRBJ2-7	TRBV7-2	NA	NA	CASSLTGTSSYEQYF	TGTGCCAGCAGCTTAACCGGGACTTCTTCCTACGAGCAGTACTTC
TRBJ1-2	TRBV30	TRBD1	NA	CAWSVHGQGPYGYTF	TGTGCCTGGAGTGTACACGGACAGGGTCCCTATGGCTACACCTTC
TRBJ1-3	TRBV9	NA	NA	CASSVDPGRISGGNTIYF	TGTGCCAGCAGCGTAGACCCCGGGAGGATCTCGGGTGGAAACACCATATATTTT
TRBJ2-7	TRBV18	NA	NA	CASSPKGDEQYF	TGTGCCAGCTCACCAAAGGGGGACGAGCAGTACTTC
TRBJ1-2	TRBV21-1	NA	NA	CASSNHAGARDRLFFGDGYTF	NA
TRBJ2-7	TRBV7-3	NA	NA	CASSRLPGLSYEQYF	TGTGCCAGCAGCCGCCTCCCGGGACTCTCCTACGAGCAGTACTTC
TRBJ1-2	TRBV2	TRBD1	once	CASSEGGTGVNYGYTF	TGTGCCAGCAGTGAAGGGGGCACAGGGGTCAACTATGGCTACACCTTC
TRBJ1-6	TRBV27	TRBD1	NA	CASTPRWSGTGRAQLHF	TGTGCCAGCACCCCCAGGTGGTCCGGGACAGGGAGGGCCCAACTCCACTTT
TRBJ2-5	TRBV2	NA	NA	CASSEDQGLGETQYF	TGTGCCAGCAGTGAAGATCAGGGATTGGGGGAGACCCAGTACTTC
TRBJ1-4	TRBV7-9	TRBD1	NA	CASSLTGGINEKLFF	TGTGCCAGCAGCTTAACAGGGGGTATCAATGAAAAACTGTTTTTT
TRBJ2-4	TRBV25-1	TRBD2	NA	CASSTSGGKNIQYF	TGTGCCAGCAGTACTAGCGGGGGTAAAAACATTCAGTACTTC
TRBJ2-5	TRBV15	TRBD2	NA	CATSRGGGGQETQYF	TGTGCCACCAGCAGAGGGGGCGGGGGCCAAGAGACCCAGTACTTC
TRBJ1-2	TRBV14	NA	NA	CASSPSGYGYTF	TGTGCCAGCAGCCCATCGGGGTATGGCTACACCTTC
TRBJ2-7	TRBV10-1	NA	NA	CASNAPGRASYEQYF	TGCGCCAGCAACGCCCCGGGCAGGGCTTCCTACGAGCAGTACTTC
TRBJ1-5	TRBV28	TRBD1	NA	CASTPPPRRGNQPQHF	TGTGCCAGCACCCCTCCACCCCGCAGGGGGAATCAGCCCCAGCATTTT
TRBJ2-3	TRBV4-1	TRBD2	NA	CASSQVLAGVTDTQYF	TGCGCCAGCAGCCAAGTTTTAGCGGGAGTCACAGATACGCAGTATTTT
TRBJ2-1	TRBV28	TRBD1	once	CASGVLGPGQGYNEQFF	TGTGCCAGCGGTGTGCTGGGGCCAGGACAGGGCTACAATGAGCAGTTCTTC
TRBJ2-5	TRBV7-2	TRBD1	NA	CASAIQGAGETQYF	TGTGCCAGCGCCATCCAGGGGGCGGGGGAGACCCAGTACTTC
TRBJ1-5	TRBV6-6	NA	few	CASSYSGHTGEPQHF	TGTGCCAGCAGTTATAGTGGGCATACGGGGGAGCCCCAGCATTTT
TRBJ1-6	TRBV19	NA	NA	CASGDSYNSPLHF	TGTGCCAGTGGCGACAGCTATAATTCACCCCTCCACTTT
TRBJ2-7	TRBV6-5	TRBD1	NA	CASSQGALFNEQYF	TGTGCCAGCAGCCAGGGGGCCCTTTTTAACGAGCAGTACTTC
TRBJ2-7	TRBV5-4	TRBD1	NA	CASSAQGGGYEQYF	TGTGCCAGCAGCGCACAGGGGGGCGGGTACGAGCAGTACTTC
TRBJ1-2	TRBV2	NA	NA	CASRIEGYGYTF	TGTGCCAGCAGGATAGAGGGCTATGGCTACACCTTC
TRBJ1-1	TRBV27	NA	NA	CASSSRGIGLNTEAFF	TGTGCCAGCAGTTCAAGGGGCATCGGGTTGAACACTGAAGCTTTCTTT
TRBJ1-1	TRBV6-5	NA	NA	CASRVQGNTEAFF	TGTGCCAGCCGCGTACAGGGGAACACTGAAGCTTTCTTT
TRBJ2-7	TRBV11-1	TRBD2	once	CASSSKTGTTYEQYF	TGTGCCAGCAGTTCCAAAACCGGGACTACCTACGAGCAGTACTTC
TRBJ1-5	TRBV2	NA	NA	CASRQYSNQPQHF	TGTGCCAGCAGGCAGTATAGCAATCAGCCCCAGCATTTT
TRBJ1-1	TRBV30	NA	NA	CAWSQRGGAEAFF	TGTGCCTGGAGCCAAAGGGGGGGGGCTGAAGCTTTCTTT
TRBJ1-1	TRBV10-3	NA	once	CAIRREGTEAFF	TGTGCCATCAGGAGGGAGGGCACTGAAGCTTTCTTT
TRBJ2-5	TRBV4-2	NA	NA	CASSPDSIQETQYF	TGTGCCAGCAGTCCAGACAGTATCCAAGAGACCCAGTACTTC
TRBJ1-3	TRBV10-3	TRBD1	few	CAISPGQGAGGNTIYF	TGTGCCATCAGCCCCGGACAGGGGGCAGGAGGAAACACCATATATTTT
TRBJ2-3	TRBV5-6	TRBD1	NA	CASSIGQGAGDTQYF	TGTGCCAGCAGCATCGGACAGGGGGCGGGAGATACGCAGTATTTT
TRBJ1-6	TRBV4-1	TRBD1	NA	CASSQDPGDRGQGSPLHF	TGCGCCAGCAGCCAAGATCCAGGGGACAGGGGGCAAGGGTCACCCCTCCACTTT
TRBJ1-1	TRBV6-1	TRBD1	NA	CASSEVQGARGAFF	TGTGCCAGCAGTGAGGTTCAGGGGGCGCGGGGAGCTTTCTTT
TRBJ1-5	TRBV28	NA	NA	CASSSPPRGRANQPQHF	TGTGCCAGCAGCTCCCCCCCGAGGGGGAGGGCCAATCAGCCCCAGCATTTT
TRBJ2-2	TRBV5-1	NA	NA	CASSFVRANTGELFF	TGCGCCAGCAGCTTCGTCCGAGCGAACACCGGGGAGCTGTTTTTT
TRBJ1-2	TRBV4-1	NA	NA	CASSQDGGGADHGYTF	TGCGCCAGCAGCCAAGATGGCGGGGGTGCAGACCATGGCTACACCTTC
TRBJ2-1	TRBV5-1	NA	NA	CASSLSSGNNEQFF	TGCGCCAGCAGCTTGAGTTCGGGAAACAATGAGCAGTTCTTC
TRBJ1-1	TRBV7-8	TRBD1	NA	CASSSRQGPTEAFF	TGTGCCAGCAGCTCAAGACAGGGTCCAACTGAAGCTTTCTTT
TRBJ2-7	TRBV4-1	NA	once	CASSQVQGPYEQYF	TGCGCCAGCAGCCAAGTCCAGGGCCCCTACGAGCAGTACTTC
TRBJ2-1	TRBV4-1	NA	NA	CASSQDGGGSPYNEQFF	TGCGCCAGCAGCCAAGATGGGGGCGGGAGCCCCTACAATGAGCAGTTCTTC
TRBJ1-2	TRBV20-1	TRBD1	NA	CSADRVYGYTF	TGCAGTGCCGACAGGGTCTATGGCTACACCTTC
TRBJ2-7	TRBV28	TRBD1	NA	CASRPGQLYEQYF	TGTGCCAGCAGGCCGGGACAGCTCTACGAGCAGTACTTC
TRBJ2-7	TRBV29-1	TRBD1	NA	CSARTGWDEQYF	TGCAGCGCCCGGACAGGGTGGGACGAGCAGTACTTC
TRBJ2-3	TRBV18	TRBD1	NA	CASSPGQGFGTDTQYF	TGTGCCAGCTCACCGGGACAGGGGTTTGGCACAGATACGCAGTATTTT
TRBJ2-1	TRBV7-3	NA	NA	CASSPYPSYNEQFF	TGTGCCAGCAGCCCCTACCCCTCCTACAATGAGCAGTTCTTC
TRBJ2-3	TRBV30	NA	NA	CAWKGAGPLTDTQYF	TGTGCCTGGAAAGGCGCGGGGCCCCTCACAGATACGCAGTATTTT
TRBJ2-2	TRBV5-1	TRBD1	NA	CASSLAQIQTGPGELFF	TGCGCCAGCAGCTTGGCCCAAATCCAGACAGGGCCCGGGGAGCTGTTTTTT
TRBJ1-1	TRBV15	NA	NA	CATSRGRRQDNEAFF	TGTGCCACCAGCAGAGGACGGAGACAGGATAATGAAGCTTTCTTT
TRBJ2-2	TRBV2	TRBD1	NA	CASSEQGPTGGAGELFF	TGTGCCAGCAGTGAACAGGGGCCGACAGGGGGTGCCGGGGAGCTGTTTTTT
TRBJ1-6	TRBV28	TRBD1	NA	CASSPGQGYNSPLHF	TGTGCCAGCAGTCCAGGACAGGGATACAATTCACCCCTCCACTTT
TRBJ1-2	TRBV28	TRBD1	once	CASRPTTGGLLNYGYTF	TGTGCCAGCAGGCCAACCACAGGGGGCTTACTTAACTATGGCTACACCTTC
TRBJ1-5	TRBV19	NA	once	CASSTSSNQPQHF	TGTGCCAGTAGTACCTCTAGCAATCAGCCCCAGCATTTT
TRBJ1-2	TRBV11-2	NA	few	CASSHMGERDGYTF	TGTGCCAGCAGCCATATGGGGGAGCGGGATGGCTACACCTTC